This TCR beta chain was found in a study of glioma-infiltrating T cells after dendritic cell vaccination. Background on the study: Autologous tumor lysate was loaded overnight onto monocyte-derived dendritic cells grown 6 to 7 days with IL-4 and GM-CSF.

Germline assignment: CDR1 MNHNS and CDR2 SASEGT. V shed 7 bases and J shed 7 bases, with 14 bases lying between them. The CDR3 has 12 amino acids. Profiling relied on immunoSEQ multiplex PCR, and the TCRdb table lists in-frame clones only, not all of them. The sample shows fewer than 95,000 clones, roughly 85% of them seen only once. The time point is: after dendritic cell vaccination, including at tumor progression/relapse. Patients had residual fresh-frozen tumor tissue and more than two years of survival data. This clone was counted only a few times. Source: blood, taken after dendritic cell vaccination. This sequence was found in a human donor with glioblastoma. The chain has TRBV6-1 and TRBJ2-7; tentatively, D is TRBD1 (6 bases). This CDR3 is CASTRDTSEQYF. CDR3 nucleotide sequence: TGTGCCAGCACTCGGGACACCTCTGAGCAGTACTTC.